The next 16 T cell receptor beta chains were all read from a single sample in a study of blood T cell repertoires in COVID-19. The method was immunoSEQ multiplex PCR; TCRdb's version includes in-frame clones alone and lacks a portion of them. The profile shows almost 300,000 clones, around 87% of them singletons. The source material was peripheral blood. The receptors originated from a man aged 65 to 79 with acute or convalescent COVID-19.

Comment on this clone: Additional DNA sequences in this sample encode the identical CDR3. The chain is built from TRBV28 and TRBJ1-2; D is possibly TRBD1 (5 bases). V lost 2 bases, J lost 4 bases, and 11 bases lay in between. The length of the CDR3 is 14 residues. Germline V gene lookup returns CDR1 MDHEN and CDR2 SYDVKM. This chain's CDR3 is CASSLGAGSYGYTF. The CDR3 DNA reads TGTGCCAGCAGTTTAGGGGCAGGGTCCTATGGCTACACCTTC.

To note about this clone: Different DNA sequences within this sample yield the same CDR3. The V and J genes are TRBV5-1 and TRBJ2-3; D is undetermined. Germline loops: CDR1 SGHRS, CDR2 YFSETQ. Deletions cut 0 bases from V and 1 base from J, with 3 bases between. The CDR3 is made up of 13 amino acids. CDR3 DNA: TGCGCCAGCAGCTTGGCCGGCACAGATACGCAGTATTTT. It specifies CASSLAGTDTQYF.

This CDR3 reads CASSPIQGENTEAFF. The CDR3 DNA reads as TGTGCCAGCAGCCCAATCCAGGGTGAGAACACTGAAGCTTTCTTT. The rearrangement joins TRBV7-2 to TRBJ1-1, with D tentatively TRBD1 (5 bases). The length of the CDR3 is 15 residues. Between the trimmed V and J ends, which lost 5 bases and 1 base, there was a span of 14 bases. Looked up from germline, CDR1 is SGHTA and CDR2 is FQGNSA.

The CDR3 loop reads CASSPQDHEQFF. The CDR3 DNA follows: TGTGCCAGCAGCCCCCAGGATCATGAGCAGTTCTTC. The V call is TRBV9, the J call TRBJ2-1; D unclear. V lost 4 bases, J lost 8 bases, and 10 bases lay in between. This CDR3 is 12 amino acids long. The germline V gene encodes CDR1 SGDLS and CDR2 YYNGEE.

CDR3 DNA sequence: TGTGCCAGCAGCTCGCAGACAGGGATGGCCACTGAAGCTTTCTTT. It is translated as CASSSQTGMATEAFF. The chain is built from TRBV11-2 and TRBJ1-1; 7 nucleotides line up with TRBD1. The length of the CDR3 is 15 residues. Germline CDR1 SGHAT, CDR2 FQNNGV. Unmatched junction bases numbered 9, after V lost 4 bases and J lost 4 bases.

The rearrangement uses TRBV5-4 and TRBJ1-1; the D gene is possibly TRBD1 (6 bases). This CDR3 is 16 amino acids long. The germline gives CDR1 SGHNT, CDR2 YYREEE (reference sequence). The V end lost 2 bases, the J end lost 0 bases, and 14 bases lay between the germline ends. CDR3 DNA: TGTGCCAGCAGCTTTCCCGGGACACTATTGAACACTGAAGCTTTCTTT. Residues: CASSFPGTLLNTEAFF.

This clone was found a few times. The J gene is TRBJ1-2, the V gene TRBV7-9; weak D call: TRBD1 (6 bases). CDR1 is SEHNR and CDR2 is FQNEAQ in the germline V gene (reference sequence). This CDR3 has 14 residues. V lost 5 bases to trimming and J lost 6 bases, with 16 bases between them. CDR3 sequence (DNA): TGTGCCAGCAGCCCGGACAGACAAGGGGATGGCTACACCTTC. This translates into CASSPDRQGDGYTF. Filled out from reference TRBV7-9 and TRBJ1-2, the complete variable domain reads DTGVSQNPRHKITKRGQNVTFRCDPISEHNRLYWYRQTLGQGPEFLTYFQNEAQLEKSRLLSDRFSAERPKGSFSTLEIQRTEQGDSAMYLCASSPDRQGDGYTFGSGTRLTVV.

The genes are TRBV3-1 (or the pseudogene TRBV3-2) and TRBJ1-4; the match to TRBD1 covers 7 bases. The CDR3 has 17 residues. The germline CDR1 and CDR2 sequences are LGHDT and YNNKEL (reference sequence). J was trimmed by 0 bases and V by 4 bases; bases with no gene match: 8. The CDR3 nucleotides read TGTGCCAGCAGCCGGCGATCAGGACAGGCAACTAATGAAAAACTGTTTTTT. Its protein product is CASSRRSGQATNEKLFF.

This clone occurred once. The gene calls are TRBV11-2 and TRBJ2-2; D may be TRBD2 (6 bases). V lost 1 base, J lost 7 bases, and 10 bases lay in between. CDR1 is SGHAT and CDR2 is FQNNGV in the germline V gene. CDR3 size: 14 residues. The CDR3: CASSLAGVDGELFF. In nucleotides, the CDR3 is TGTGCCAGCAGCTTAGCGGGAGTGGACGGGGAGCTGTTTTTT.

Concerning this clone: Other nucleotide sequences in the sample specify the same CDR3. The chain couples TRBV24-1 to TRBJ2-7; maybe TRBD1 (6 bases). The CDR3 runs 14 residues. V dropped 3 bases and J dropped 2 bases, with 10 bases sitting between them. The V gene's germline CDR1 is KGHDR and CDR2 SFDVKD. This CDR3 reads CATSDPDRAYEQYF. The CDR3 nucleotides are TGTGCCACCAGTGATCCGGACAGAGCCTACGAGCAGTACTTC.

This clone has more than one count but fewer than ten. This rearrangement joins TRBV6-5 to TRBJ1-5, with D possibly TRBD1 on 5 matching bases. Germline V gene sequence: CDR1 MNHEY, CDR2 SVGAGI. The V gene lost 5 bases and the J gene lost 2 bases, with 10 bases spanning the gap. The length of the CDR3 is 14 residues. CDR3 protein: CASSRGRGNQPQHF. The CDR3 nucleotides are TGTGCCAGCAGTCGAGGCAGGGGCAATCAGCCCCAGCATTTT.

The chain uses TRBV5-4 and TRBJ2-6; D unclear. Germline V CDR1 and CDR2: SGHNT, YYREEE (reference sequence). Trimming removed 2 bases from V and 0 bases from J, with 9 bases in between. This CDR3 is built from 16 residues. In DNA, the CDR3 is TGTGCCAGCAGCTTACGAACTTTCTCTGGGGCCAACGTCCTGACTTTC. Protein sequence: CASSLRTFSGANVLTF.

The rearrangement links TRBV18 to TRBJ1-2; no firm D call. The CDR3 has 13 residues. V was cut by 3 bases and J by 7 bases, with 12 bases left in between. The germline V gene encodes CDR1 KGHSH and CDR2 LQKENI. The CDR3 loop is CASSPFPQSGYTF. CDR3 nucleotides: TGTGCCAGCTCACCTTTCCCACAGAGTGGCTACACCTTC. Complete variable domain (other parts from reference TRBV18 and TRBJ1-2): NAGVMQNPRHLVRRRGQEARLRCSPMKGHSHVYWYRQLPEEGLKFMVYLQKENIIDESGMPKERFSAEFPKEGPSILRIQQVVRGDSAAYFCASSPFPQSGYTFGSGTRLTVV.

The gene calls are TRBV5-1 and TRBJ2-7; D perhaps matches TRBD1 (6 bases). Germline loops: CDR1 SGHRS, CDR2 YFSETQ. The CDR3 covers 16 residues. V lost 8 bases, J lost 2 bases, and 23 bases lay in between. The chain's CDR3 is CARRPPQGTRTYEQYF. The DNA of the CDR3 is TGCGCCAGACGCCCCCCTCAGGGGACACGAACCTACGAGCAGTACTTC.

The CDR3 loop is CASSWGTGGATDTQYF. DNA for the CDR3: TGCGCCAGCAGCTGGGGGACAGGGGGCGCGACAGATACGCAGTATTTT. The genes are TRBV5-1 and TRBJ2-3, with 12 bases fitting TRBD1. CDR3 length: 16 amino acids. Germline V gene data show CDR1 as SGHRS and CDR2 as YFSETQ. V lost 3 bases and J lost 3; bases outside the gene matches: 5. The complete variable domain, with remaining parts taken from reference TRBV5-1 and TRBJ2-3, reads KAGVTQTPRYLIKTRGQQVTLSCSPISGHRSVSWYQQTPGQGLQFLFEYFSETQRNKGNFPGRFSGRQFSNSRSEMNVSTLELGDSALYLCASSWGTGGATDTQYFGPGTRLTVL.

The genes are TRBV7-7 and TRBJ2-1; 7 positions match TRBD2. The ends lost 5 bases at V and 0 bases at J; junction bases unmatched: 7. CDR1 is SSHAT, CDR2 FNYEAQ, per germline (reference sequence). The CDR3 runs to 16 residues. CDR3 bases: TGTGCCAGCAGCCAGACTAGCCCGAGCTCCTACAATGAGCAGTTCTTC. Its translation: CASSQTSPSSYNEQFF.